This TCR beta chain was documented in a study of shared clonotypes between healthy human individuals. Study details: Plates per donor: three CD4 naive, three CD4 memory, two CD8 naive, one CD8 memory.

This clone was picked up one time. Germline V gene lookup returns CDR1 SGDLS and CDR2 YYNGEE. J gave up 0 bases and V 0 bases, and 16 bases lay outside the gene matches. The CDR3 has 20 residues. Cells designated naive CD8 were CD45RO-negative and were positively selected for CCR7, with terminally differentiated effector memory CD45RA+ cells excluded. Donors, without exception, were Caucasian adults residing in Nashville, Tennessee. TCRdb's table, derived via immunoSEQ multiplex PCR, lists solely in-frame clones and lacks some. Of about 2 million clones detected, about 95% appear once; the ten largest clones hold roughly 1.1%.

The sequencing sample was made of naive CD8+ T cells sorted from blood. The sequence was collected from a man younger than 30 in good health. This chain links TRBV9 with TRBJ2-3, with TRBD2 matching over 7 bases. The CDR3 loop is CASSVGDLGGGPASTDTQYF. The CDR3 DNA is TGTGCCAGCAGCGTAGGGGATCTCGGGGGAGGGCCGGCGAGCACAGATACGCAGTATTTT.